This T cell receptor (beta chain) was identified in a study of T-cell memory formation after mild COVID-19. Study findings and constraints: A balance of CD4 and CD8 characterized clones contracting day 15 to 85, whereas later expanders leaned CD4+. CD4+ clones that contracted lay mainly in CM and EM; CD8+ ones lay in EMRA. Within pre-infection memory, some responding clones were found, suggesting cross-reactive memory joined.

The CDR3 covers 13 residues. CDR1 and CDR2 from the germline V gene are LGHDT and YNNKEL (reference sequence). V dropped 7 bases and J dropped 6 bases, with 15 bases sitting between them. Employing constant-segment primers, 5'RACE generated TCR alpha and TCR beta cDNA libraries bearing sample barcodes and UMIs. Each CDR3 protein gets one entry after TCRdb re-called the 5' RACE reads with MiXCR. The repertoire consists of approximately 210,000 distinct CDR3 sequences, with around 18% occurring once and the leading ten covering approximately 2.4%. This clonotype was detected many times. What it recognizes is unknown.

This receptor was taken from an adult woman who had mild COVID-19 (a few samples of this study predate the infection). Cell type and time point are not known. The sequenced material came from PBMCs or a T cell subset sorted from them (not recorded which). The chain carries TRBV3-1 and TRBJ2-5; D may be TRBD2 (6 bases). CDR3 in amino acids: CASTYGGGKTQYF. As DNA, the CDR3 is TGTGCCAGCACCTACGGAGGCGGGAAGACCCAGTACTTC.